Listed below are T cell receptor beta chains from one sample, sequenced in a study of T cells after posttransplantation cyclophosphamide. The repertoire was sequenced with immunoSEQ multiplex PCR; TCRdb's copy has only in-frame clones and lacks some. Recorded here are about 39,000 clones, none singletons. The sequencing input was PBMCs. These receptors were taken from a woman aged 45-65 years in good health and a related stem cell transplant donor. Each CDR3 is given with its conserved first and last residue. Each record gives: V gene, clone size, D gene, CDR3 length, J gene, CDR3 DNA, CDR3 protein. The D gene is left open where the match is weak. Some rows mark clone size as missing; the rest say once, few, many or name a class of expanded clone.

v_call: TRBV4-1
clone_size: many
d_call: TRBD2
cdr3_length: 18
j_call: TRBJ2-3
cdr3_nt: TGCGCCAGCAGCCAAGAGACTAGCGGGGGGCCTCGCACAGATACGCAGTATTTT
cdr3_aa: CASSQETSGGPRTDTQYF

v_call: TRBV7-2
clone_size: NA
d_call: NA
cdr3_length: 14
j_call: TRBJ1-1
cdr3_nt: TGTGCCAGCAGCTCCGGGGGGGGTTGGACGCGAGCTTTCTTT
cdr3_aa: CASSSGGGWTRAFF

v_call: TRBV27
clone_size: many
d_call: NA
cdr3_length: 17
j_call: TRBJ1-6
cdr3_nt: TGTGCCAGCAGTTTATCAGACAGACCCTCCTATAATTCACCCCTCCACTTT
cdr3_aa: CASSLSDRPSYNSPLHF

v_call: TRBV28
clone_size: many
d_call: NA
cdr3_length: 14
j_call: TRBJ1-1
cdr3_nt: TGTGCCAGCACCCAGAGTCCAGGGAACACTGAAGCTTTCTTT
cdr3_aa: CASTQSPGNTEAFF

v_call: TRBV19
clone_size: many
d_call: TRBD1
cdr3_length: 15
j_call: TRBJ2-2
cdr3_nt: TGTGCCAGTAACTCCCGGGACAGGGGGACCGGGGAGCTGTTTTTT
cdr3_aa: CASNSRDRGTGELFF

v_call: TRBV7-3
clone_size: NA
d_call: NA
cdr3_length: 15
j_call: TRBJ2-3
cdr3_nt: TGTGCCAGCAGCTTAGATGGAGGGGGCACAGATACGCAGTATTTT
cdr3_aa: CASSLDGGGTDTQYF

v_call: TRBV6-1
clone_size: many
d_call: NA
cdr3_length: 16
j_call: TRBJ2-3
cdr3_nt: TGTGCCAGCAGTGAATTAAGGCTTGGGGCGGCAGATACGCAGTATTTT
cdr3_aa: CASSELRLGAADTQYF

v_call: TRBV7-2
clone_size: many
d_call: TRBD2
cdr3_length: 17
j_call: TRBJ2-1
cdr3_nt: TGTGCCAGCAGCACCGGGACTAGCGGGGGGGCCAGTGATGAGCAGTTCTTC
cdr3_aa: CASSTGTSGGASDEQFF

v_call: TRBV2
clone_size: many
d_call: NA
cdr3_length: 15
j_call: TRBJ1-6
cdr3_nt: TGTGCCAGCAGTGCTCCTAGAAGCGGGAACTCACCCCTCCACTTT
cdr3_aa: CASSAPRSGNSPLHF

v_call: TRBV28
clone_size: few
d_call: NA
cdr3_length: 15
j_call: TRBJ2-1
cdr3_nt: TGTGCCAGCAGTTTTTCGAGGGGGAGCTCGAATGAGCAGTTCTTC
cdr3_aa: CASSFSRGSSNEQFF